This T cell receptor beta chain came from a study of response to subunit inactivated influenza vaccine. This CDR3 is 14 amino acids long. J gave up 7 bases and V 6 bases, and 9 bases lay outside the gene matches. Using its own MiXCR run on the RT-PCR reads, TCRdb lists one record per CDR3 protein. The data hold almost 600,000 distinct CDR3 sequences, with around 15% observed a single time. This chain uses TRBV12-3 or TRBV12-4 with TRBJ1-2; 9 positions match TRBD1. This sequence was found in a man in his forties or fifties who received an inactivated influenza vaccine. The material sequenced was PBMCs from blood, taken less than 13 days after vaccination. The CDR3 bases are TGTGCCAGCAGGGACCCGGGACAGGGTTTTGGCTACACCTTC. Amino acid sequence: CASRDPGQGFGYTF.